The clone carrying this T cell receptor beta chain was observed once. Its antigen is currently unknown. Measured with immunoSEQ multiplex PCR; TCRdb has only the in-frame clones, and not every one. In the table there are roughly 2.6 million clones, about 92% of which are singletons. Germline CDR1 SGHDT, CDR2 YYEEEE. The CDR3 loop spans 15 amino acids. The V gene lost 0 bases and the J gene lost 1 base, with 10 bases spanning the gap. This specimen belongs to a study of shared clonotypes between healthy human individuals. Across the whole study: Per-donor plates numbered three CD4 naive, three CD4 memory, two CD8 naive and one CD8 memory. The study's findings and limits: Sequencing depth was a factor that was expected to affect clonotype sharing among donors. Shared clonotypes across all four donors exceeded non-shared ones in generation probability.

The rearrangement links TRBV5-6 to TRBJ2-5, with D perhaps TRBD2 (5 bases). The sample was naive CD4+ T cells sorted from blood. The subset denotes: CD45RA+ positively selected. The receptor comes from a man aged 18 to 29 in good health. The CDR3 sequence is CASSLGPGSQETQYF. The CDR3 DNA reads TGTGCCAGCAGCTTGGGTCCGGGGTCCCAAGAGACCCAGTACTTC.